This entry concerns a single T cell receptor beta chain. The antigen remains unidentified. This record comes from a study of T cell clones after liver transplantation. Study-level background: A pre-transplant mixed lymphocyte reaction with TCRbeta sequencing defined graft-donor-reactive clones followed in post-transplant blood.

Only in-frame clones appear in the TCRdb table, and some are missing; sequencing was by immunoSEQ multiplex PCR. Counted here are about 74,000 clones, about four fifths occurring once; the ten biggest clones make up approximately 0.55%. Trimming cost V 2 bases and J 6 bases, with 5 bases left between them. The V gene's germline CDR1 is DFQATT and CDR2 SNEGSKA (reference sequence). This CDR3 region has 11 residues. General observations from the study: Low donor cell numbers restricted donor-reactive repertoire measurement in two subjects. Small, mixed patient groups and varying post-transplant times limit these conclusions. Migration into the graft, not deletion, may explain lost graft donor-reactive T cells.

J is TRBJ2-1 and V is TRBV20-1; no definite D call. This TCR derives from a human donor who received a liver transplant. The specimen comprised CD4+ T cells from blood, sampled before liver transplant. CDR3 nucleotides: TGCAGTGCTAGATCCCTCAATGAGCAGTTCTTC. It yields the protein CSARSLNEQFF.